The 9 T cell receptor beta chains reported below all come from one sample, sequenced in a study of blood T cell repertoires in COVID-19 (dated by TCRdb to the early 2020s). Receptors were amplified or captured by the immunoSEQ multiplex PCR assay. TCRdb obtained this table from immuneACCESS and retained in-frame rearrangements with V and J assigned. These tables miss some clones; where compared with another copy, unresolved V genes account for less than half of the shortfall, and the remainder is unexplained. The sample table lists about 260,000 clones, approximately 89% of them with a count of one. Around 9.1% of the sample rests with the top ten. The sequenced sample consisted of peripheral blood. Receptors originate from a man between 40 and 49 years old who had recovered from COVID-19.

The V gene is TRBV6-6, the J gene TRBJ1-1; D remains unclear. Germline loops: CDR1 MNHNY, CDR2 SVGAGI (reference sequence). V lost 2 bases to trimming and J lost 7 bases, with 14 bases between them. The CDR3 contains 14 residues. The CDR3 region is CASSYPTDGGEAFF. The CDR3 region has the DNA TGTGCCAGCAGTTACCCCACCGACGGAGGTGAAGCTTTCTTT.

CDR3 loop: CASSYLTVDSYNSPLHF. CDR3 coding DNA: TGTGCCAGCAGTTACCTTACAGTTGACTCCTATAATTCACCCCTCCACTTT. The chain employs TRBV27 and TRBJ1-6; D gene unclear. There are 17 residues in the CDR3. Germline V gene lookup returns CDR1 MNHEY and CDR2 SMNVEV (reference sequence). V was clipped by 4 bases and J by 0 bases, with 13 bases between them.

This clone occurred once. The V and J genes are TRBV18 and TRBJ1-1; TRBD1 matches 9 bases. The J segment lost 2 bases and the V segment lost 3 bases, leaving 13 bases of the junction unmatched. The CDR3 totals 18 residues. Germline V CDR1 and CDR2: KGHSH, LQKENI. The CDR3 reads CASSPVTGTGRLNTEAFF. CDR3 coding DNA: TGTGCCAGCTCACCGGTTACCGGGACAGGGCGCCTCAACACTGAAGCTTTCTTT.

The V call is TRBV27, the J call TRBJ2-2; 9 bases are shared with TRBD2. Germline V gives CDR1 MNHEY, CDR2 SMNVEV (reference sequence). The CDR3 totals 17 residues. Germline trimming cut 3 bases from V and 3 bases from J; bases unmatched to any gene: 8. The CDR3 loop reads CASSLGKGLAYTGELFF. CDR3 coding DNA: TGTGCCAGCAGTTTGGGAAAGGGACTAGCTTACACCGGGGAGCTGTTTTTT.

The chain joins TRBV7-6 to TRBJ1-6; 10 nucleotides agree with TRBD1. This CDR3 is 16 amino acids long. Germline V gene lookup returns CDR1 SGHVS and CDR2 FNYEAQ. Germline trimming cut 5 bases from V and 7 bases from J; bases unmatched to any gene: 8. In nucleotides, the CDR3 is TGTGCCAGCAGCCCAAGGGGACAGGGGTGGAATTCACCCCTCCACTTT. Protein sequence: CASSPRGQGWNSPLHF.

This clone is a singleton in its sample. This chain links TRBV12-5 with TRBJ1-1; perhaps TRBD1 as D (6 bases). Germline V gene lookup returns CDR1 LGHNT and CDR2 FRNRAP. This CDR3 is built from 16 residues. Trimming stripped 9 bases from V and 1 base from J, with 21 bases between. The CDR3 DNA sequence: TGTGCTAGGGGGGCCCGAGGGGGGGTAGGGAACACTGAAGCTTTCTTT. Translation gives CARGARGGVGNTEAFF.

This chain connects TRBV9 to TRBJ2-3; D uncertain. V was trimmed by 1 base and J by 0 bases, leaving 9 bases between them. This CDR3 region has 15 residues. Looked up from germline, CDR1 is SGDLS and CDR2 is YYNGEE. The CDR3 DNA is TGTGCCAGCAGCGTAAACGCGGTAAGCACAGATACGCAGTATTTT. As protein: CASSVNAVSTDTQYF.

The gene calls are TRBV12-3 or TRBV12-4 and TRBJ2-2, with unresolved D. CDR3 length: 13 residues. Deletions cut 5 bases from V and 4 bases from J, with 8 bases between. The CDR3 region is CASSPRITGELFF. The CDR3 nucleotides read TGTGCCAGCAGTCCCCGTATCACCGGGGAGCTGTTTTTT.

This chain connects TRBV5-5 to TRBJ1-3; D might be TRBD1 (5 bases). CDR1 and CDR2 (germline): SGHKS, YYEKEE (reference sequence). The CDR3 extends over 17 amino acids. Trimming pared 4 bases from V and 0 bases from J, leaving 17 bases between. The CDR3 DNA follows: TGTGCCAGCAGCGGCTCGGGGGTCGGAATCTCTGGAAACACCATATATTTT. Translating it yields CASSGSGVGISGNTIYF. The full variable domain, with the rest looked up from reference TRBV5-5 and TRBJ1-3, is DAGVTQSPTHLIKTRGQQVTLRCSPISGHKSVSWYQQVLGQGPQFIFQYYEKEERGRGNFPDRFSARQFPNYSSELNVNALLLGDSALYLCASSGSGVGISGNTIYFGEGSWLTVV.